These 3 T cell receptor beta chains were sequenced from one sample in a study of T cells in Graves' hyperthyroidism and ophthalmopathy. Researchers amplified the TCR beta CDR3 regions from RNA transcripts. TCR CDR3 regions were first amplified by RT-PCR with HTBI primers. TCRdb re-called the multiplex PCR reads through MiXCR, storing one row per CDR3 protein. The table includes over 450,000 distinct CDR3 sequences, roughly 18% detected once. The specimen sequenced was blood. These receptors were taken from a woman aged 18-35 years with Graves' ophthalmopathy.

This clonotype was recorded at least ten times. CDR3 residues: CSARTTSLEQFF. The CDR3 coding sequence is TGCAGTGCTAGAACGACTAGCCTAGAGCAGTTCTTC. V is TRBV20-1 and J is TRBJ2-1, with 7 bases fitting TRBD2. This CDR3 has 12 residues. Germline CDR1 DFQATT, CDR2 SNEGSKA (reference sequence). After removal of 2 bases from V and 10 bases from J, the junction contained 5 bases not matched to a gene.

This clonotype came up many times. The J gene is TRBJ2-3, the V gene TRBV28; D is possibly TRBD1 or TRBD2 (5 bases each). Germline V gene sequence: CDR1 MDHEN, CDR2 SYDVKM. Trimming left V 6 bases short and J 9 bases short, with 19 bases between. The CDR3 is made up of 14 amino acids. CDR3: CASSWDDRRGTQYF. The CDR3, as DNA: TGTGCCAGCAGCTGGGACGATAGGAGAGGGACGCAGTATTTT.

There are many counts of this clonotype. This CDR3 reads CASSYGGGYTF. The CDR3 DNA sequence: TGTGCCAGCAGTTATGGGGGAGGCTACACCTTC. This chain connects TRBV6-2 or TRBV6-3 to TRBJ1-2, with a possible D match to TRBD1 (5 bases). Trimming left V 3 bases short and J 8 bases short, with 7 bases between. The V gene's germline CDR1 is MNHEY and CDR2 SVGEGT. The CDR3 length is 11 residues.